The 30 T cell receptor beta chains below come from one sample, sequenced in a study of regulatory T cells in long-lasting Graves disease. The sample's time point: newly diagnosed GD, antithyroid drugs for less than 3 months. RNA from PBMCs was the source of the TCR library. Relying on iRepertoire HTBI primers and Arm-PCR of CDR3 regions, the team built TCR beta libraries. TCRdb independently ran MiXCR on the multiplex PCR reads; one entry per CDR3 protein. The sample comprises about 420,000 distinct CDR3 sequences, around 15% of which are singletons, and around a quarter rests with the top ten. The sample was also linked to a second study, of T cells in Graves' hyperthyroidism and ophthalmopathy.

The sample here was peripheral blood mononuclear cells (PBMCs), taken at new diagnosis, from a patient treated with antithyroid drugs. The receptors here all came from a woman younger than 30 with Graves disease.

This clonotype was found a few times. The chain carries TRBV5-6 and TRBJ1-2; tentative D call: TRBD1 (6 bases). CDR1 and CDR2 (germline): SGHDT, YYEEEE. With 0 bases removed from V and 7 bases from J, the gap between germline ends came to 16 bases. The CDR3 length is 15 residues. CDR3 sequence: CASSLVGGALSGYTF. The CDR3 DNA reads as TGTGCCAGCAGCTTGGTGGGGGGCGCTTTATCTGGCTACACCTTC.

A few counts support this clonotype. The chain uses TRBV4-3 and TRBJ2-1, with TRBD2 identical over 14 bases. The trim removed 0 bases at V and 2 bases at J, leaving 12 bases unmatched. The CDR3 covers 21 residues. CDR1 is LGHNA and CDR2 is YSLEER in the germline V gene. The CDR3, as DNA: TGCGCCAGCAGCCAAGAACTGGCCGGGACTAGCGGGAGATCGCCCTACAATGAGCAGTTCTTC. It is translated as CASSQELAGTSGRSPYNEQFF.

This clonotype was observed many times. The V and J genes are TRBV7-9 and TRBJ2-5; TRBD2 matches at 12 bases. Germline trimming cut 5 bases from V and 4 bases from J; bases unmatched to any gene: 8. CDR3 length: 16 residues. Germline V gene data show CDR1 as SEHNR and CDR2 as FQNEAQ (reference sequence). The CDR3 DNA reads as TGTGCCAGCAGCGGCGGACTAGCGGGAAGGGGAGAGACCCAGTACTTC. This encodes CASSGGLAGRGETQYF.

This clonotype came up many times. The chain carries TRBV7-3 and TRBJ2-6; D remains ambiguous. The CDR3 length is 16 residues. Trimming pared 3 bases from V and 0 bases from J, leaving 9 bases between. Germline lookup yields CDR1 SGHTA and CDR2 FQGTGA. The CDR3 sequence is CASSLVQVSGANVLTF. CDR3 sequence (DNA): TGTGCCAGCAGCTTGGTCCAGGTCTCTGGGGCCAACGTCCTGACTTTC.

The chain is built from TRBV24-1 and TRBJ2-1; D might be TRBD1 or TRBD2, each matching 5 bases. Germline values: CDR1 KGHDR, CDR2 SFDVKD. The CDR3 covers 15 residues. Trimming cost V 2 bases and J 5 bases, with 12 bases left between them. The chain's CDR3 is CATSDSRGAHNEQFF. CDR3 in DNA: TGTGCCACCAGTGATTCTAGAGGGGCACACAATGAGCAGTTCTTC.

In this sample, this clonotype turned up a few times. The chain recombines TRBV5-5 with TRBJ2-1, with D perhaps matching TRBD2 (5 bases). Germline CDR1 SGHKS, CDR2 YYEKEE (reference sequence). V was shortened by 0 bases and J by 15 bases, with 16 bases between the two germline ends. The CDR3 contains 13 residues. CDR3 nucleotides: TGTGCCAGCAGCTTGGAAGCTGTTCCGGGAAGGTTCTTC. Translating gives CASSLEAVPGRFF.

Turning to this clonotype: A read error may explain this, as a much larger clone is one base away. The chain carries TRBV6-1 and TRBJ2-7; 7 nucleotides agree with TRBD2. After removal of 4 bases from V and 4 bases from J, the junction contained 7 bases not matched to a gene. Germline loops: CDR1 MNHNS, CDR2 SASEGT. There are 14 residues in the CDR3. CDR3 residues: CASSGRGVSYEQYF. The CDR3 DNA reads TGTGCCAGCAGTGGTCGGGGGGTGTCTTACGAGCAGTACTTC.

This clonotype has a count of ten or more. The CDR3 nucleotides read TGTGCCAGCAGTTACTCGCCCGACCGGCGCTACGAGCAGTACTTC. Protein: CASSYSPDRRYEQYF. The V gene is TRBV6-5, the J gene TRBJ2-7; D is undetermined. V was trimmed by 0 bases and J by 3 bases, leaving 12 bases between them. This CDR3 spans 15 amino acids. Germline CDR1 reads MNHEY; CDR2 reads SVGAGI.

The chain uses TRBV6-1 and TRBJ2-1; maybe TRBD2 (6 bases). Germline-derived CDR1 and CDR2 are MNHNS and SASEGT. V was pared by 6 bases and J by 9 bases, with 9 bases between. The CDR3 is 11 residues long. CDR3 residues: CASRGEVEQFF. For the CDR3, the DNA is TGTGCCAGCAGGGGGGAGGTTGAGCAGTTCTTC.

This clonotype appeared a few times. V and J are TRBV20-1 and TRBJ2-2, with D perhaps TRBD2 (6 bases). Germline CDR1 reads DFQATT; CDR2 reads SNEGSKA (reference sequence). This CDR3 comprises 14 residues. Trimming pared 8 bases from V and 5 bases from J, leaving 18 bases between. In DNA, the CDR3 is TGCAGTCCCAGCGTGCGGGGAACAACCGGGGAGCTGTTTTTT. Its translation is CSPSVRGTTGELFF.

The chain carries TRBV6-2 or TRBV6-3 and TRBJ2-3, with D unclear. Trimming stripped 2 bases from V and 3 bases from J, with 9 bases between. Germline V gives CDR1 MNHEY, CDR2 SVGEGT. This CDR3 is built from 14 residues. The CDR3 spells CASSYGWITDTQYF. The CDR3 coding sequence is TGTGCCAGCAGTTACGGGTGGATAACAGATACGCAGTATTTT.

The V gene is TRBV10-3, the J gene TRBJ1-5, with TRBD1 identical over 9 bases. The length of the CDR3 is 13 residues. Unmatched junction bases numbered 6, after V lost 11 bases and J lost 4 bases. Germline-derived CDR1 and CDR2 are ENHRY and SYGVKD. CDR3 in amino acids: CASRTGVNQPQHF. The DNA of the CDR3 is TGTGCCTCCCGGACAGGGGTGAATCAGCCCCAGCATTTT.

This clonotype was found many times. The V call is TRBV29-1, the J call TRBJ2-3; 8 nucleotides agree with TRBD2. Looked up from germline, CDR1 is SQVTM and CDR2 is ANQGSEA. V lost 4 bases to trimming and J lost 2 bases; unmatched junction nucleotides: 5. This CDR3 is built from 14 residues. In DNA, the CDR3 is TGCAGCGTTGTCCGGGAGGGCCTCACAGATACGCAGTATTTT. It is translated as CSVVREGLTDTQYF.

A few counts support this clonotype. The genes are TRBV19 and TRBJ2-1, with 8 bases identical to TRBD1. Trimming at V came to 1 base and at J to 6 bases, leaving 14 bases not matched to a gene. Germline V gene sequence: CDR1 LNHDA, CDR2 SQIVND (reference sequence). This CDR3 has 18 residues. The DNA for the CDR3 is TGTGCCAGTAGTATAGTGGGAGACAGGGGTTTTCGTTCCAATGAGCAGTTCTTC. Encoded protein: CASSIVGDRGFRSNEQFF.

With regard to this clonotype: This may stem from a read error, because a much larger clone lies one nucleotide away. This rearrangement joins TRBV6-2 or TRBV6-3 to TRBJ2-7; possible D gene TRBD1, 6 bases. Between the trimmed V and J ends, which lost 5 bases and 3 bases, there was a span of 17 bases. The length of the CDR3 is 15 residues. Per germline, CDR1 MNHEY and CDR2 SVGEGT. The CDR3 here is CASSLSDSRIYEQYF. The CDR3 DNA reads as TGTGCCAGCAGTCTGTCGGACAGCCGAATCTACGAGCAGTACTTC.

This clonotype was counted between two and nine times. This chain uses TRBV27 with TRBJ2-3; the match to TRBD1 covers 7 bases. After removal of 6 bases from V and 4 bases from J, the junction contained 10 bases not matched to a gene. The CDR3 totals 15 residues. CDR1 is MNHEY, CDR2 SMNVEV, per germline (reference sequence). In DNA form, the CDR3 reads TGTGCCAGCAGCGAACTGACAGGGTTAGCAGATACGCAGTATTTT. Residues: CASSELTGLADTQYF.

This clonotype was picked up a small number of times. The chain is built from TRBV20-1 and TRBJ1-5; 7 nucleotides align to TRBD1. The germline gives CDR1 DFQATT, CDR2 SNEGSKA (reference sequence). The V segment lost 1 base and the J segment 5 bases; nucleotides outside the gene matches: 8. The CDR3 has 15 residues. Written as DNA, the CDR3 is TGCAGTGCTAGAGCAGTAGACAGGGTGTATCAGCCCCAGCATTTT. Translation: CSARAVDRVYQPQHF.

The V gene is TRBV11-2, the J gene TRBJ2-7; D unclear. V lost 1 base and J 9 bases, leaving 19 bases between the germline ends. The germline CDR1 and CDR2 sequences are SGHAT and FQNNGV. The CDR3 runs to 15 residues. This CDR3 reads CASSLGARHKDGQYF. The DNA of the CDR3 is TGTGCCAGCAGCTTAGGGGCACGACACAAGGACGGGCAGTACTTC.

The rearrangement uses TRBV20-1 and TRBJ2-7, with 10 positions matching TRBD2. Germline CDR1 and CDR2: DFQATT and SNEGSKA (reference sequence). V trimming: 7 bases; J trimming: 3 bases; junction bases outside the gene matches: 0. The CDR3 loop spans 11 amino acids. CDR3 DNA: TGCAGTGGGACTAGCGGCTACGAGCAGTACTTC. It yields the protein CSGTSGYEQYF.

The CDR3 here is CSARQTNEKLFF. CDR3 in DNA: TGCAGTGCTAGACAGACTAATGAAAAACTGTTTTTT. This chain links TRBV20-1 with TRBJ1-4; no firm D call. Trimming took off 2 bases at V and 2 bases at J, with 3 bases between the two ends. The CDR3 runs to 12 residues. CDR1 and CDR2 (germline): DFQATT, SNEGSKA (reference sequence).

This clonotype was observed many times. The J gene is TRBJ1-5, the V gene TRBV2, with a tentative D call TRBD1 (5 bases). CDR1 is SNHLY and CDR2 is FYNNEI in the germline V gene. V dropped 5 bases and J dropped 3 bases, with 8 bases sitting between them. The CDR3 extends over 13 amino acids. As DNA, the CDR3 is TGTGCCAGCAGTAGGGACGTCAATCAGCCCCAGCATTTT. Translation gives CASSRDVNQPQHF.

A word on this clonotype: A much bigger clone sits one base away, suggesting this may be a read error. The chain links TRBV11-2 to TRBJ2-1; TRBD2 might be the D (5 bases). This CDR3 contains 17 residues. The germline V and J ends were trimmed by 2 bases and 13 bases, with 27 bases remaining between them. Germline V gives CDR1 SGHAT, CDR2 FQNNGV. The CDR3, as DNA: TGTGCCAGCAGCTTATTTCGTGATTCGGACGGAAGGGAGACCCAGTTCTTC. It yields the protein CASSLFRDSDGRETQFF. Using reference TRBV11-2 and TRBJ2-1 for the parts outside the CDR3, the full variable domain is EAGVAQSPRYKIIEKRQSVAFWCNPISGHATLYWYQQILGQGPKLLIQFQNNGVVDDSQLPKDRFSAERLKGVDSTLKIQPAKLEDSAVYLCASSLFRDSDGRETQFFGPGTRLTVL.

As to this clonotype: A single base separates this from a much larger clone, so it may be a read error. CDR3 sequence: CASSLCIVHEQYF. For the CDR3, the DNA is TGTGCCAGCAGCTTATGTATCGTCCACGAGCAGTACTTC. The chain couples TRBV7-2 to TRBJ2-7; D gene unclear. Trimming shortened V by 2 bases and J by 5 bases, and 10 bases separated the two germline ends. Germline values: CDR1 SGHTA, CDR2 FQGNSA. This CDR3 region has 13 residues.

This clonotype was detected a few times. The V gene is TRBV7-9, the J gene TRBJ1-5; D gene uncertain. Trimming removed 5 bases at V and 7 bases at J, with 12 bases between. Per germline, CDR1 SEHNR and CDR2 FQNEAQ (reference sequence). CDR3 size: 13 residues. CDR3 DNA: TGTGCCAGCAGCCCCCCCAGAGGGCAGCCCCAGCATTTT. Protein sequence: CASSPPRGQPQHF.

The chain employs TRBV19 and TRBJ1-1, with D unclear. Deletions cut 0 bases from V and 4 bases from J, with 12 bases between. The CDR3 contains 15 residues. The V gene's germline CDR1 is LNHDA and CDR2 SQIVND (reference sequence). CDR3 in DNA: TGTGCCAGTAGTATAGATGACCGTGGGAGCACTGAAGCTTTCTTT. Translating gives CASSIDDRGSTEAFF.

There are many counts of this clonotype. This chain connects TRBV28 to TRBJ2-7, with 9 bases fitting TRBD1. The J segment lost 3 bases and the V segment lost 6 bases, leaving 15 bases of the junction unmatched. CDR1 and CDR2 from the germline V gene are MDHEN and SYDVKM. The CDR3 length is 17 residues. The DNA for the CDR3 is TGTGCCAGCAGCGATCCTCCCGGGACAGGGAGCGGCTACGAGCAGTACTTC. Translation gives CASSDPPGTGSGYEQYF.

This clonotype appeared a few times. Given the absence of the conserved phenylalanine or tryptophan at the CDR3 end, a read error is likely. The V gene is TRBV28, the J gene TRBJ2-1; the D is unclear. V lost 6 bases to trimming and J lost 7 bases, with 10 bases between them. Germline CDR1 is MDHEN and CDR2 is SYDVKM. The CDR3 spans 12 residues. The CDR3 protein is CASRTVKNEQFL. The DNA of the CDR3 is TGTGCCAGCAGGACTGTAAAGAATGAGCAGTTCCTC.

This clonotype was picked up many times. The CDR3 DNA is TGTGCCAGCAGCGTACTAGCGGGAGAGCATGAGCAGTTCTTC. Translating gives CASSVLAGEHEQFF. The genes are TRBV7-2 and TRBJ2-1; 11 nucleotides match TRBD2. V dropped 5 bases and J dropped 8; count of bases not matched to a gene: 5. Looked up from germline, CDR1 is SGHTA and CDR2 is FQGNSA. This CDR3 comprises 14 residues.

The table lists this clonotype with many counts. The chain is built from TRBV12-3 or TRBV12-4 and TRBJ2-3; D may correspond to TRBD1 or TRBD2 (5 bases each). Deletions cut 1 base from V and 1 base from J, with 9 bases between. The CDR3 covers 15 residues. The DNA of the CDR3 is TGTGCCAGCAGTTTAGGGGGACCTGGCACAGATACGCAGTATTTT. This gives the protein CASSLGGPGTDTQYF.

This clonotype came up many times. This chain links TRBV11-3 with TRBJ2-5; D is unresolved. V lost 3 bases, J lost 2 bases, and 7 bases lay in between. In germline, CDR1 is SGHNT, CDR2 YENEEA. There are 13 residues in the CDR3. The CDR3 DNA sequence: TGTGCCAGCAGCTTCACACGTCAAGAGACCCAGTACTTC. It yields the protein CASSFTRQETQYF.